The 13 T cell receptor beta chains below all came from one sample that was sequenced in a study of blood T cell repertoires in COVID-19. The assay was immunoSEQ multiplex PCR, and TCRdb's table has in-frame clones only and misses some. The sample consists of tens of thousands of clones, about 86% of them appearing once. Sequencing was done on a sample of peripheral blood. These receptors all come from a human donor in a cohort sampled during active COVID-19.

The chain's CDR3 is CATSDPSSGRETYEQYF. In DNA form, the CDR3 reads TGTGCCACCAGTGATCCCAGTAGCGGGAGGGAAACCTACGAGCAGTACTTC. The chain combines TRBV24-1 with TRBJ2-7, with TRBD2 matching over 11 bases. In germline, CDR1 is KGHDR, CDR2 SFDVKD. This CDR3 is built from 17 residues. After removal of 3 bases from V and 2 bases from J, the junction contained 8 bases not matched to a gene.

This clone was counted a few times. J is TRBJ2-7 and V is TRBV7-9; 8 bases line up with TRBD2. CDR1 is SEHNR, CDR2 FQNEAQ, per germline (reference sequence). J lost 1 base, V lost 11 bases, and 7 bases had no gene match. This CDR3 has 13 residues. CDR3 nucleotide sequence: TGTGCCGCGGGGGGCCTTCGGTCCTACGAGCAGTACTTC. Protein sequence: CAAGGLRSYEQYF.

The chain combines TRBV7-2 with TRBJ2-1; TRBD2 matches 12 bases. Germline V gene sequence: CDR1 SGHTA, CDR2 FQGNSA. Germline trimming cut 5 bases from V and 4 bases from J; bases unmatched to any gene: 6. The CDR3 contains 16 residues. This CDR3 is CASSTQGLAGYNEQFF. The CDR3 DNA sequence: TGTGCCAGCAGCACCCAGGGACTAGCGGGTTACAATGAGCAGTTCTTC.

This chain uses TRBV19 with TRBJ1-1; 8 bases align to TRBD1. Germline V gives CDR1 LNHDA, CDR2 SQIVND (reference sequence). V gave up 5 bases and J gave up 7 bases; unmatched junction bases: 9. The CDR3 consists of 14 residues. The DNA of the CDR3 is TGTGCCAGTAGTCCCCTTCAGGGGGCGGGTGAAGCTTTCTTT. The encoded protein is CASSPLQGAGEAFF.

V is TRBV14 and J is TRBJ2-7, with 7 bases matching TRBD1. This CDR3 has 14 amino acids. V shed 4 bases, J shed 2 bases, and the junction held 5 bases outside the gene matches. Germline lookup yields CDR1 SGHDN and CDR2 FVKESK. In nucleotides, the CDR3 is TGTGCCAGCAGCCCCCGACAGGGAGCCTACGAGCAGTACTTC. Translating gives CASSPRQGAYEQYF. Complete variable domain (other parts from reference TRBV14 and TRBJ2-7): EAGVTQFPSHSVIEKGQTVTLRCDPISGHDNLYWYRRVMGKEIKFLLHFVKESKQDESGMPNNRFLAERTGGTYSTLKVQPAELEDSGVYFCASSPRQGAYEQYFGPGTRLTVT.

V and J are TRBV11-2 and TRBJ2-7, with 10 bases aligning to TRBD2. V was pared by 3 bases and J by 3 bases, with 8 bases of the junction left unmatched. CDR3 size: 16 residues. Germline assignment: CDR1 SGHAT and CDR2 FQNNGV. CDR3 amino acids: CASSFAWLAGDYEQYF. CDR3 bases: TGTGCCAGCAGCTTTGCATGGCTAGCGGGAGACTACGAGCAGTACTTC.

This clone occurred a few times. The rearrangement joins TRBV20-1 to TRBJ1-3; D uncertain. V was clipped by 5 bases and J by 3 bases, with 5 bases between them. This CDR3 is built from 11 residues. Germline assignment: CDR1 DFQATT and CDR2 SNEGSKA (reference sequence). CDR3 nucleotides: TGCAGTGCTCCTCTTGGAAACACCATATATTTT. It specifies CSAPLGNTIYF.

The J gene is TRBJ2-3, the V gene TRBV7-2, with D perhaps matching TRBD1 (6 bases). Trimming took off 2 bases at V and 1 base at J, with 16 bases between the two ends. Germline values: CDR1 SGHTA, CDR2 FQGNSA. The CDR3 is 17 residues long. This CDR3 reads CASSLPMGHHRTDTQYF. The CDR3 region has the DNA TGTGCCAGCAGCTTACCTATGGGACACCATCGCACAGATACGCAGTATTTT.

The J gene is TRBJ1-6, the V gene TRBV29-1; D is unclear. V shed 0 bases and J shed 6 bases, with 6 bases lying between them. CDR3 length equals 13 residues. CDR1 and CDR2 from the germline V gene are SQVTM and ANQGSEA. CDR3 nucleotide sequence: TGCAGCGTTGAAGAATACAGTAATTCACCCCTCCACTTT. Residues: CSVEEYSNSPLHF.

V is TRBV5-1 and J is TRBJ1-1; D is ambiguous. The V end lost 4 bases, the J end lost 3 bases, and 4 bases lay between the germline ends. The CDR3 covers 11 residues. Germline assignment: CDR1 SGHRS and CDR2 YFSETQ. The CDR3 is CASSSDTEAFF. The DNA of the CDR3 is TGCGCCAGCAGCAGCGACACTGAAGCTTTCTTT.

The chain uses TRBV6-5 and TRBJ1-1; maybe TRBD1 (5 bases). Trimming stripped 0 bases from V and 4 bases from J, with 12 bases between. The CDR3 contains 15 residues. Germline values: CDR1 MNHEY, CDR2 SVGAGI. CDR3 loop: CASSYSQRGATEAFF. The DNA for the CDR3 is TGTGCCAGCAGTTACTCCCAAAGGGGTGCCACTGAAGCTTTCTTT.

The chain links TRBV5-1 to TRBJ2-7, with TRBD1 identical over 7 bases. The CDR3 length is 14 residues. J gave up 5 bases and V 4 bases, and 9 bases lay outside the gene matches. Per the germline V gene, CDR1 is SGHRS and CDR2 is YFSETQ. The CDR3, as DNA: TGCGCCAGCAGCCTGGGACAGCCACGCAACGAGCAGTACTTC. Translated: CASSLGQPRNEQYF.

This clone was seen only once. This chain uses TRBV24-1 with TRBJ2-1; 7 nucleotides line up with TRBD1. Germline loops: CDR1 KGHDR, CDR2 SFDVKD. With 3 bases clipped from V and 10 bases from J, the junction kept 2 bases outside the gene matches. This CDR3 has 12 residues. CDR3 sequence: CATSDPDREQFF. DNA of the CDR3: TGTGCCACCAGTGATCCGGACAGGGAGCAGTTCTTC.